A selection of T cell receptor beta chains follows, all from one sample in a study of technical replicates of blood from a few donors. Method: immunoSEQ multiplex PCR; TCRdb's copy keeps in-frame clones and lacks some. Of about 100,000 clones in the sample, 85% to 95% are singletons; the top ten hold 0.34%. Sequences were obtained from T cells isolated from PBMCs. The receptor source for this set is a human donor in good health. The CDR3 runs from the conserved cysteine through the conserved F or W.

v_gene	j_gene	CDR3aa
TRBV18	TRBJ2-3	CASSPLGAQDTQYF
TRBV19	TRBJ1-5	CASTDRINQPQHF
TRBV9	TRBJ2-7	CASSEDRGVNEQYF
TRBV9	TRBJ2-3	CASMKGSGTDTQYF
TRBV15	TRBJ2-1	CATSRDTLAYNEQFF
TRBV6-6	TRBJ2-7	CASRGRGYEQYF
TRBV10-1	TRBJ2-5	CASSESRRAIKETQYF
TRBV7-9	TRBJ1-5	CASSSPGTGDQPQHF
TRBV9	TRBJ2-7	CASRDSSYEQYF
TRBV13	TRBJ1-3	CASSLGLGAGGGNTIYF
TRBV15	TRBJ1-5	CATSRVPGSNQPQHF
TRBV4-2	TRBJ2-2	CASSQDSAGRLTGELFF
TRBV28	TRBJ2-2	CATSPPPGEPGELFF
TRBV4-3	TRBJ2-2	CASSHSTGGDTGELFF
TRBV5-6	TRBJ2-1	CASSFLTSGSFNEQFF
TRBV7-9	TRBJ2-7	CASSPRDRAYEQYF
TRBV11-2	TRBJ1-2	CASSWEDRGNGGYTF
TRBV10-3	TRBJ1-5	CAISLTVEQPQHF
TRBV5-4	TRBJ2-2	CASSLQRESAGELFF
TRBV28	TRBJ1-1	CASSLWANTEAFF
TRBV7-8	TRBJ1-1	CASSPSSGGTEAFF
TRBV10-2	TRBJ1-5	CASSIGTGLYSNQPQHF
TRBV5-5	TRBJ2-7	CASSLQGSYEQYF
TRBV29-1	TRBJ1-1	CSVTGANTEAFF
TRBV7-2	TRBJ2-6	CASSPGTGVPGANVLTF
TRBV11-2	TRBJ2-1	CASSRAGTEYYNEQFF
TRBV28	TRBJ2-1	CASSLQGYEQFF
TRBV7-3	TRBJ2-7	CASSLREGTGYEQYF
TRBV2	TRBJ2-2	CASSEWTENTGELFF
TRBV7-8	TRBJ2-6	CASSFLNVLTF
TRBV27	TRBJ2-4	CASSLASGGNIQYF
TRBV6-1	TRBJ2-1	CASSDWGTANEQFF
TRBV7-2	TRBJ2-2	CASSLAQGLGELFF
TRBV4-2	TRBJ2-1	CASSQDPGGSSNNEQFF
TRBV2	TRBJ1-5	CASGGDYQPQHF
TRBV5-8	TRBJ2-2	CARTPRLAGLNTGELFF
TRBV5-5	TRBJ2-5	CASSLVTGLETQYF
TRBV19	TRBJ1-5	CASSIRQYSNQPQHF
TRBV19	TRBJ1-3	CASSPDRASGNTIYF
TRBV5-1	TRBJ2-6	CASSLGGTLSSGANVLTF
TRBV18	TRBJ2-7	CASSPLTSGRYEQYF
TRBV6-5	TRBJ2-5	CASSREETQYF
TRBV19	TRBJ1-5	CASIESYSNQPQHF
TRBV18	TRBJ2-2	CASSHALRRDTGELFF
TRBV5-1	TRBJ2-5	CASSLALGGGQETQYF
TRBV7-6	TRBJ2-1	CASSVGAYNEQFF
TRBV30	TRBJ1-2	CAWSRQGPYGYTF
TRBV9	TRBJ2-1	CASSPQASGIHNEQFF
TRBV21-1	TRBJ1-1	CASSKSVNTEAFF
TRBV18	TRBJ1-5	CASSPGQYQPQHF
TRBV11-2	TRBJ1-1	CASSPFPFRESNTEAFF
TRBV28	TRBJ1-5	CASSWGQQNQPQHF